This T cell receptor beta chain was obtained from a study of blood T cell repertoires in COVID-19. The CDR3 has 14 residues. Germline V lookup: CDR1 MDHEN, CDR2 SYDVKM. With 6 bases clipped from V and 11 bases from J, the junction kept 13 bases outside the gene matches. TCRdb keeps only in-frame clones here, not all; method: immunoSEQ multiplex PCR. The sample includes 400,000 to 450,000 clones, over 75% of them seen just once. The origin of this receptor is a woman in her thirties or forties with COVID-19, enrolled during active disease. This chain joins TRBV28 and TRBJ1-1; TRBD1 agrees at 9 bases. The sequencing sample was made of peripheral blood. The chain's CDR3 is CASSSTRTGDKAFF. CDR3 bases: TGTGCCAGCAGCTCAACGCGGACAGGGGACAAGGCTTTCTTT.